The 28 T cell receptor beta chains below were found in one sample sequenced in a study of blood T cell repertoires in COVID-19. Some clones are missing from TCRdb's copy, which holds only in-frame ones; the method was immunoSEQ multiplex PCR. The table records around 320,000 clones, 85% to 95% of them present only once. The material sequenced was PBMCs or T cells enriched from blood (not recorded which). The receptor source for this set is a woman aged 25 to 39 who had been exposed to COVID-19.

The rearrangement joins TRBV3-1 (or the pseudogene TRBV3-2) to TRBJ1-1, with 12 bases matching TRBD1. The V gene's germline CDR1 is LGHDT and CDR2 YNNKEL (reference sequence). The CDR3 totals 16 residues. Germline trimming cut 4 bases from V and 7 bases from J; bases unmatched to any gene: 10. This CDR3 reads CASSPGQGAPWGEAFF. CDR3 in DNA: TGTGCCAGCAGCCCGGGACAGGGGGCTCCCTGGGGTGAAGCTTTCTTT.

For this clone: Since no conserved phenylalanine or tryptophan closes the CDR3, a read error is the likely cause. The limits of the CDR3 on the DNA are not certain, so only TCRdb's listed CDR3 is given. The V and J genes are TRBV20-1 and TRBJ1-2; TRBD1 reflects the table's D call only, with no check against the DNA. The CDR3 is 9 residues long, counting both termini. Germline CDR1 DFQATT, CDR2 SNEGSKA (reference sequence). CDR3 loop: CSAGDRAAL.

The CDR3 nucleotides read TGTGCCAGAGACAGGGGAATAGCAGCTGGCTACACCTTC. As protein: CARDRGIAAGYTF. The chain uses TRBV2 and TRBJ1-2; 8 nucleotides agree with TRBD1. This CDR3 is 13 amino acids long. In germline, CDR1 is SNHLY, CDR2 FYNNEI. V dropped 9 bases and J dropped 7; count of bases not matched to a gene: 10.

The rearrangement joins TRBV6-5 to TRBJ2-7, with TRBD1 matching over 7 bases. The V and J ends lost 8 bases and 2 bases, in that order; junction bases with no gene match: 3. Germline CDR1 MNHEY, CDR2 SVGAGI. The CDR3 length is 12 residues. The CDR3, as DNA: TGTGCCAGCGGGGACAGACCCTACGAGCAGTACTTC. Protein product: CASGDRPYEQYF.

As DNA, the CDR3 is TGTGCCAGCAGCCAAGATCAGCAGGTCTACGAGCAGTACTTC. Translation: CASSQDQQVYEQYF. The rearrangement joins TRBV4-2 to TRBJ2-7; D remains unclear. V was clipped by 0 bases and J by 3 bases, with 9 bases between them. CDR3 length: 14 amino acids. Germline-derived CDR1 and CDR2 are LGHNA and YNFKEQ.

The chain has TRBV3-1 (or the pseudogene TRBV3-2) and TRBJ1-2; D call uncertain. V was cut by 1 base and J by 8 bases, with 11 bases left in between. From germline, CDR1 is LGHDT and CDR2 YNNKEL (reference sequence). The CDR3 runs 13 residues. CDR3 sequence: CASSQVAGHGYTF. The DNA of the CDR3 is TGTGCCAGCAGCCAAGTGGCAGGTCACGGCTACACCTTC.

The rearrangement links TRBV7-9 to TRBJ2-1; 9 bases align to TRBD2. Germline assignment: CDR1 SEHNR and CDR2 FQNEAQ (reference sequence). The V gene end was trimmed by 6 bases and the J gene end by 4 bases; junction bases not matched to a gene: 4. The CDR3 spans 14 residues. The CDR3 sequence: CASRAGLAYNEQFF. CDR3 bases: TGTGCCAGCAGAGCGGGACTAGCATACAATGAGCAGTTCTTC.

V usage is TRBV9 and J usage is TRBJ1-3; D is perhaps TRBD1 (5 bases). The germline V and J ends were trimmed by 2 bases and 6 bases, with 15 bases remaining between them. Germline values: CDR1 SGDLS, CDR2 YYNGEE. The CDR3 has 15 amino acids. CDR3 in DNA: TGTGCCAGCAGCGTTGATTCAGGGTATGCAAACACCATATATTTT. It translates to CASSVDSGYANTIYF.

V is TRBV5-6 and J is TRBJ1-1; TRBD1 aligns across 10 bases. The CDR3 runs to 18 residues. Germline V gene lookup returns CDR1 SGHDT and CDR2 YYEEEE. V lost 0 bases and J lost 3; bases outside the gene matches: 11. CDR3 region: CASSLAGATTGGHTEAFF. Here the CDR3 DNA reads TGTGCCAGCAGCTTGGCAGGGGCCACGACAGGGGGCCACACTGAAGCTTTCTTT. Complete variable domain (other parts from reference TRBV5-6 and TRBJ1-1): DAGVTQSPTHLIKTRGQQVTLRCSPKSGHDTVSWYQQALGQGPQFIFQYYEEEERQRGNFPDRFSGHQFPNYSSELNVNALLLGDSALYLCASSLAGATTGGHTEAFFGQGTRLTVV.

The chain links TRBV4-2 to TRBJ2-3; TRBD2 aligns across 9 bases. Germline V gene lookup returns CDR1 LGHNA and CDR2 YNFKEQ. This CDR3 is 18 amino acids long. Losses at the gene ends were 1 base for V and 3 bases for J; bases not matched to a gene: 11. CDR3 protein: CASSQAAGGIAMTDTQYF. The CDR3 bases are TGTGCCAGCAGCCAAGCGGCGGGGGGGATAGCAATGACAGATACGCAGTATTTT.

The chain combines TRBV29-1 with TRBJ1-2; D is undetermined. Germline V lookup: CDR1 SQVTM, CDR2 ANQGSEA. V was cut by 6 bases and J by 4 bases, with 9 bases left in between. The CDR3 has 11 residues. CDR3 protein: CSVERSYGYTF. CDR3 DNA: TGCAGCGTAGAGAGAAGCTATGGCTACACCTTC. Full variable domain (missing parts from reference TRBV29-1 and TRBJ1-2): SAVISQKPSRDICQRGTSLTIQCQVDSQVTMMFWYRQQPGQSLTLIATANQGSEATYESGFVIDKFPISRPNLTFSTLTVSNMSPEDSSIYLCSVERSYGYTFGSGTRLTVV.

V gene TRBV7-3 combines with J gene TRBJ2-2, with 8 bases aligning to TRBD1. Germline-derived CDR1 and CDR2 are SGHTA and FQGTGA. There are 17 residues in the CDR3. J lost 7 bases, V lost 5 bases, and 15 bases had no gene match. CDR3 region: CASSAPGGAGYGGELFF. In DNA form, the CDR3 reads TGTGCCAGCAGCGCACCAGGGGGCGCGGGGTACGGCGGGGAGCTGTTTTTT. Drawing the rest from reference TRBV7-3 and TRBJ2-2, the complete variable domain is GAGVSQTPSNKVTEKGKYVELRCDPISGHTALYWYRQSLGQGPEFLIYFQGTGAADDSGLPNDRFFAVRPEGSVSTLKIQRTERGDSAVYLCASSAPGGAGYGGELFFGEGSRLTVL.

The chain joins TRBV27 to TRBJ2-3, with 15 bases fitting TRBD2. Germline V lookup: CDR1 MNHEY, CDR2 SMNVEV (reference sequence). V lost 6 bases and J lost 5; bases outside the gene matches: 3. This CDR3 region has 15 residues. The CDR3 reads CASRLGLAGGDTQYF. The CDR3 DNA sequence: TGTGCCAGCAGGCTGGGACTAGCGGGGGGAGATACGCAGTATTTT.

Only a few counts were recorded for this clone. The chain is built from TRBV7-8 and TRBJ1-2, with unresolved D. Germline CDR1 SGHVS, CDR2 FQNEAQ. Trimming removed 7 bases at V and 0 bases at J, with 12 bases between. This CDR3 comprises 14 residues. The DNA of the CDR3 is TGTGCCAGCACCCAAGAGATCTCTAACTATGGCTACACCTTC. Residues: CASTQEISNYGYTF.

In nucleotides, the CDR3 is TGTGCCAGCAGTGGGGGCCCAGGGAACTATGGCTACACCTTC. Translated, it gives CASSGGPGNYGYTF. The V call is TRBV2, the J call TRBJ1-2; TRBD1 might be the D (5 bases). The CDR3 loop spans 14 amino acids. The V end lost 4 bases, the J end lost 2 bases, and 11 bases lay between the germline ends. Germline lookup yields CDR1 SNHLY and CDR2 FYNNEI.

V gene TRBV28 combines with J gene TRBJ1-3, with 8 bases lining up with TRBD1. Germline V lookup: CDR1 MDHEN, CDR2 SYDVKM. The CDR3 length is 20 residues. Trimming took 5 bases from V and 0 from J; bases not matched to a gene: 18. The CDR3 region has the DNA TGTGCCAGCAGTATACCCGCTCGTTTGACAGGGGTTCTCTCTGGAAACACCATATATTTT. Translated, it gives CASSIPARLTGVLSGNTIYF.

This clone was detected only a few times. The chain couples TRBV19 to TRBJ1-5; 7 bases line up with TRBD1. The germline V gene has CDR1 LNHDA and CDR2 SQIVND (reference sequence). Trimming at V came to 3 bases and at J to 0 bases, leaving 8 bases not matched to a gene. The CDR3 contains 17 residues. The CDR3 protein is CASSIPRQGHSNQPQHF. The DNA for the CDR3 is TGTGCCAGTAGTATCCCCAGACAGGGACATAGCAATCAGCCCCAGCATTTT.

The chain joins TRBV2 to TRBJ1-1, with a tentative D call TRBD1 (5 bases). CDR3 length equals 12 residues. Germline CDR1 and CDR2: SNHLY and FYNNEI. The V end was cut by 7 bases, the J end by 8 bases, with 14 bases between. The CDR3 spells CASNPDSPEAFF. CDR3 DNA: TGTGCCAGCAACCCAGACAGTCCAGAAGCTTTCTTT.

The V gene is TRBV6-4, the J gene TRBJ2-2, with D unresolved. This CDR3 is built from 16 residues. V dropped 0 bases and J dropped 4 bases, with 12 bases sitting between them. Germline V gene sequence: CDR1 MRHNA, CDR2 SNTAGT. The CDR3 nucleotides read TGTGCCAGCAGTGACTCTGGGCAGATCCCCACCGGGGAGCTGTTTTTT. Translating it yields CASSDSGQIPTGELFF.

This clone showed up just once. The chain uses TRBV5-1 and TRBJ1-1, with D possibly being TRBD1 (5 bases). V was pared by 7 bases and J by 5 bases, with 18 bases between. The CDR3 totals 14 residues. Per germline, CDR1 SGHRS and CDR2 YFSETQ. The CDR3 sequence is CASAPGTPGTEAFF. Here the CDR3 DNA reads TGCGCCAGCGCGCCCGGGACTCCTGGTACTGAAGCTTTCTTT.

CDR3 region: CASTPQSYSGNTIYF. The CDR3 nucleotides are TGTGCCAGTACCCCACAGTCGTACTCTGGAAACACCATATATTTT. The J gene is TRBJ1-3, the V gene TRBV19; no clear D. V lost 7 bases and J 0 bases, leaving 13 bases between the germline ends. The CDR3 totals 15 residues. Germline assignment: CDR1 LNHDA and CDR2 SQIVND (reference sequence).

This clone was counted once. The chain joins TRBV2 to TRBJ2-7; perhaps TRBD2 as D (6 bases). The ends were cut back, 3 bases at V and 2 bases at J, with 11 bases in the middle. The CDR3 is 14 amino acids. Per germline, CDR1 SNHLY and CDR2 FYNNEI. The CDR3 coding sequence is TGTGCCAGCAGTGACGGGGACTTTACCTACGAGCAGTACTTC. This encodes CASSDGDFTYEQYF.

The CDR3, as DNA: TGTGCCAGCAGCCATTTACAGGGGGCAAATCAGCCCCAGCATTTT. It codes for CASSHLQGANQPQHF. This chain uses TRBV4-2 with TRBJ1-5; 9 positions match TRBD1. The CDR3 is made up of 15 amino acids. V was clipped by 3 bases and J by 4 bases; unmatched bases: 4. In germline, CDR1 is LGHNA, CDR2 YNFKEQ.

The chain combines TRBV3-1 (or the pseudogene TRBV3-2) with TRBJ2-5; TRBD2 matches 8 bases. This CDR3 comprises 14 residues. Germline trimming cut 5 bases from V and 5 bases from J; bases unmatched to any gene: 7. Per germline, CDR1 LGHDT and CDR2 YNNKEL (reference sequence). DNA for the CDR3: TGTGCCAGCAGCACGCGGGGGGCTTGGGAGACCCAGTACTTC. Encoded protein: CASSTRGAWETQYF.

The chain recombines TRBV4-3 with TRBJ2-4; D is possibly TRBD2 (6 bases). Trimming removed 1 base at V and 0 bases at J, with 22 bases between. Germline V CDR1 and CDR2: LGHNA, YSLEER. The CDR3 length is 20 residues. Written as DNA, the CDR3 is TGCGCCAGCAGCCAAGGCGCAGGTCCTCGGGGGTCCCTAGCCAAAAACATTCAGTACTTC. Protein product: CASSQGAGPRGSLAKNIQYF.

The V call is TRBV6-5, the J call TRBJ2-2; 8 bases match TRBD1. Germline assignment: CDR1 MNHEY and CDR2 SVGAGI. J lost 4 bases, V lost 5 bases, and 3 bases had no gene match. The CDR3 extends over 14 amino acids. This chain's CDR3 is CASSNTGGTGELFF. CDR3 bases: TGTGCCAGCAGTAACACAGGGGGCACCGGGGAGCTGTTTTTT.

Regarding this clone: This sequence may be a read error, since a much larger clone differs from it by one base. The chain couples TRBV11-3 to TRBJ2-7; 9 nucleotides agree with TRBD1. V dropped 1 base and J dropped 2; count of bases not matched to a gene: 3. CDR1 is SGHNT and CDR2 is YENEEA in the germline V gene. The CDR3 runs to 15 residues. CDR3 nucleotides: TGTGCCAGCAGCTTAGGGGGACAGGGAACCTACGAGCAGTACTTC. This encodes CASSLGGQGTYEQYF.

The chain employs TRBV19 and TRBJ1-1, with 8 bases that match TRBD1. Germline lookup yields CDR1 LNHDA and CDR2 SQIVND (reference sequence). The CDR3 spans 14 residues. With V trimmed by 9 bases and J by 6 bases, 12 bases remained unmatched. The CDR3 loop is CASRDRLERPEAFF. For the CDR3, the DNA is TGTGCCAGCAGGGACAGGCTAGAAAGGCCTGAAGCTTTCTTT.